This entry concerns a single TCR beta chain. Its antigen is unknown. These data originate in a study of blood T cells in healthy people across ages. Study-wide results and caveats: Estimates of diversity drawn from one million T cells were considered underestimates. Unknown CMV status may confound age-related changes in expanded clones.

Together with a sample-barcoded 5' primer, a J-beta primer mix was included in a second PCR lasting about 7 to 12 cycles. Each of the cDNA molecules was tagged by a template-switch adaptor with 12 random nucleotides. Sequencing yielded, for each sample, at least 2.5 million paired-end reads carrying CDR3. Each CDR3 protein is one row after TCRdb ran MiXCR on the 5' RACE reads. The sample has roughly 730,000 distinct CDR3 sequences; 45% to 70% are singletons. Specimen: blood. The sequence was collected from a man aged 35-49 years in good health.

As DNA, the CDR3 is TGTGCCAGCAGTTTAAAAGTTGTCGGGGGCACGCAACCCCTCTACGAGCAGTACTTC. Residues: CASSLKVVGGTQPLYEQYF. This chain uses TRBV28 with TRBJ2-7, with D possibly being TRBD1 or TRBD2 (6 bases each). V lost 2 bases, J lost 3 bases, and 26 bases lay in between. The CDR3 has 19 residues. Germline V gene sequence: CDR1 MDHEN, CDR2 SYDVKM. The full variable domain, in which reference TRBV28 and TRBJ2-7 provide the parts outside the CDR3, is DVKVTQSSRYLVKRTGEKVFLECVQDMDHENMFWYRQDPGLGLRLIYFSYDVKMKEKGDIPEGYSVSREKKERFSLILESASTNQTSMYLCASSLKVVGGTQPLYEQYFGPGTRLTVT.